The 3 T cell receptor beta chains given below trace back to one sample, sequenced in a study of T cells after yellow fever vaccination. TCRdb recomputed calls from the 5' RACE reads with MiXCR, one row per CDR3 protein. In the table there are under 300,000 distinct CDR3 sequences, around 7% of which are singletons. Sequenced material: CD4+ T cells sorted from PBMCs, taken 15 days after the yellow fever booster vaccination. These receptors all come from a man younger than 40 who received the YFV17D yellow fever vaccine.

J is TRBJ2-2 and V is TRBV14, with a possible D match to TRBD2 (6 bases). The V gene's germline CDR1 is SGHDN and CDR2 FVKESK. This CDR3 comprises 16 residues. The V and J ends lost 4 bases and 5 bases respectively, with 17 bases between them. The CDR3 DNA reads TGTGCCAGCAGCCTCATGGGACTGCTGGGGACCGGGGAGCTGTTTTTT. This gives the protein CASSLMGLLGTGELFF. Filled out from reference TRBV14 and TRBJ2-2, the complete variable domain reads EAGVTQFPSHSVIEKGQTVTLRCDPISGHDNLYWYRRVMGKEIKFLLHFVKESKQDESGMPNNRFLAERTGGTYSTLKVQPAELEDSGVYFCASSLMGLLGTGELFFGEGSRLTVL.

The V call is TRBV11-2, the J call TRBJ1-5; 7 nucleotides align to TRBD1. The CDR3 consists of 15 residues. Unmatched junction bases numbered 9, after V lost 4 bases and J lost 6 bases. Germline V lookup: CDR1 SGHAT, CDR2 FQNNGV. The CDR3 bases are TGTGCCAGCAGCTCGTCCGGACAGGCTTCTCAGCCCCAGCATTTT. It translates to CASSSSGQASQPQHF.

This clonotype was picked up a small number of times. This rearrangement joins TRBV20-1 to TRBJ2-1; D ambiguous. The CDR3 runs 12 residues. Per germline, CDR1 DFQATT and CDR2 SNEGSKA (reference sequence). The V end lost 3 bases, the J end lost 6 bases, and 9 bases lay between the germline ends. CDR3 sequence reads: CSASIWGNEQFF. The CDR3 region has the DNA TGCAGTGCTAGTATCTGGGGCAATGAGCAGTTCTTC.